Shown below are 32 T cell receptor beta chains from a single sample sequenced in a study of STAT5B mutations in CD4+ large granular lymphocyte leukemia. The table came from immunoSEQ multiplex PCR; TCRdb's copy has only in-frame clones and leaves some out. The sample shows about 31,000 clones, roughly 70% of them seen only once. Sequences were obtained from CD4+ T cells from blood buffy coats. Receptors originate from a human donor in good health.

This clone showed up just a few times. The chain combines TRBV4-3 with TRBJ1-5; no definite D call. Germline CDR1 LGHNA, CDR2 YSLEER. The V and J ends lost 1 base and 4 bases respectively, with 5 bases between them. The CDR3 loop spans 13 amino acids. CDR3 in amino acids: CASSQVPNQPQHF. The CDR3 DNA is TGCGCCAGCAGCCAAGTGCCGAATCAGCCCCAGCATTTT.

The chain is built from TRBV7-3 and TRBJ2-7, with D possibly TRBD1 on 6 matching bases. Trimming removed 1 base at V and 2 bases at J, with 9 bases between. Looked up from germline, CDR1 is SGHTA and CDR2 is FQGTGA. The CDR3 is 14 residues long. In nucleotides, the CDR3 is TGTGCCAGCAGCTTAAGGGCAGGGGCCTACGAGCAGTACTTC. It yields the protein CASSLRAGAYEQYF.

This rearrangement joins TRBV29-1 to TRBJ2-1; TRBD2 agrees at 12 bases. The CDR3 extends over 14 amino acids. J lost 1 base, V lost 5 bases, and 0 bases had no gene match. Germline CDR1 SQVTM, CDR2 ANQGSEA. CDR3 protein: CSVTSGGSYNEQFF. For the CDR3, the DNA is TGCAGCGTTACTAGCGGGGGGTCCTACAATGAGCAGTTCTTC.

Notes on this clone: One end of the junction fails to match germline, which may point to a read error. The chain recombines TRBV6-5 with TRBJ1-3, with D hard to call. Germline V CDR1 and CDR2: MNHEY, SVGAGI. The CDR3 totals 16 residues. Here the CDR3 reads CASSYSWQISGNTIYF. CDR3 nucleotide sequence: TGTGCCAGCAGCTACTCATGGCAGATCTCTGGAAACACCATATATTTT.

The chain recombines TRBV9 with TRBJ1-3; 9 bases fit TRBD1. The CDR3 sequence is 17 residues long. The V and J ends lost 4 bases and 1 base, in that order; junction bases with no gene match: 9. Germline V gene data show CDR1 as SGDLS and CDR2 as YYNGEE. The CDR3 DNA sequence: TGTGCCAGCAGCAACCGACAGGGGGATCCGTCTGGAAACACCATATATTTT. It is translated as CASSNRQGDPSGNTIYF.

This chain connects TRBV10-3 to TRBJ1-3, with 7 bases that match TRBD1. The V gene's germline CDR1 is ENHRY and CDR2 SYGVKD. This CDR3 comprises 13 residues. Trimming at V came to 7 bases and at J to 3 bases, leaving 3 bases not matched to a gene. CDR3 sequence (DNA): TGTGCCATCAAGGGGGCTGGTGGAAACACCATATATTTT. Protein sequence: CAIKGAGGNTIYF.

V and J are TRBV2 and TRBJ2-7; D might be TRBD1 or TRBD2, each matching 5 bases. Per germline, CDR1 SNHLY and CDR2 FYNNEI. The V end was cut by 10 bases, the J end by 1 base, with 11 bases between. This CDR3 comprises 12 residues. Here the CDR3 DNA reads TGTGCCAACCGGGACGCTTCCTACGAGCAGTACTTC. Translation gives CANRDASYEQYF.

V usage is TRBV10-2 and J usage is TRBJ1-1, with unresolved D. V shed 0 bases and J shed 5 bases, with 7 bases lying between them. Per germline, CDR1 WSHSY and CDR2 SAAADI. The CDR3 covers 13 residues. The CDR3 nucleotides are TGCGCCAGCAGTGAGTCCGGAGGGACTGAAGCTTTCTTT. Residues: CASSESGGTEAFF.

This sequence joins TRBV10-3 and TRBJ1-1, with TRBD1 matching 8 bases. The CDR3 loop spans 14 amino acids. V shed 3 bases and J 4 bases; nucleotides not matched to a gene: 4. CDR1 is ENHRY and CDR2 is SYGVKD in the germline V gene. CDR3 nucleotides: TGTGCCATCAGTGACCAGGGGGCAGGCACTGAAGCTTTCTTT. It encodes CAISDQGAGTEAFF.

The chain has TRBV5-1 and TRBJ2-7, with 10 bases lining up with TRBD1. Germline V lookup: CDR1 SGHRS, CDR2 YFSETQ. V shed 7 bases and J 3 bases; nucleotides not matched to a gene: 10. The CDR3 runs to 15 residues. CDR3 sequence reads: CASCIATGGVYEQYF. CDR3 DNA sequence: TGCGCCAGCTGCATTGCGACAGGGGGCGTCTACGAGCAGTACTTC.

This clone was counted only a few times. CDR3 sequence: CASSLARHDEKLFF. CDR3 nucleotide sequence: TGCGCCAGCAGCTTGGCGCGGCACGATGAAAAACTGTTTTTT. The V and J genes are TRBV5-1 and TRBJ1-4; D not certain. Germline CDR1 and CDR2: SGHRS and YFSETQ. This CDR3 is 14 amino acids long. Deletions cut 0 bases from V and 6 bases from J, with 9 bases between. Filled out from reference TRBV5-1 and TRBJ1-4, the complete variable domain reads KAGVTQTPRYLIKTRGQQVTLSCSPISGHRSVSWYQQTPGQGLQFLFEYFSETQRNKGNFPGRFSGRQFSNSRSEMNVSTLELGDSALYLCASSLARHDEKLFFGSGTQLSVL.

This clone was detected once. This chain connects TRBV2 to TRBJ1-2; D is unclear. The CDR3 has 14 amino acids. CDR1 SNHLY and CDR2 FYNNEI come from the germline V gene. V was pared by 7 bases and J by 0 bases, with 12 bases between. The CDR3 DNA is TGTGCCAGCACCTTCGGAGCCTCTAACTATGGCTACACCTTC. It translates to CASTFGASNYGYTF.

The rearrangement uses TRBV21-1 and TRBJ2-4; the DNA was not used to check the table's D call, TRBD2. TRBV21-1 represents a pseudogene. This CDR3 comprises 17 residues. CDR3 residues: CASSKPSGGLAKNIQYF. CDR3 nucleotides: TGTGCCAGCAGCAAACCCTCCGGGGGACTAGCCAAAAACATTCAGTACTTC.

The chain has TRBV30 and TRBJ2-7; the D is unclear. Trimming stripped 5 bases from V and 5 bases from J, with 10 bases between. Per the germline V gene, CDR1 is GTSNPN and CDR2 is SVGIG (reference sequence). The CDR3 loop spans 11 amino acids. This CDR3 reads CAWGLWDEQYF. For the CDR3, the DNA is TGTGCCTGGGGGCTATGGGACGAGCAGTACTTC.

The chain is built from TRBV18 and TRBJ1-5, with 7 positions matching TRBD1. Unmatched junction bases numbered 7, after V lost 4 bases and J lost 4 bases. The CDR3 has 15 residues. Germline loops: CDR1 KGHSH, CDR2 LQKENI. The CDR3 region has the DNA TGTGCCAGCTCACAAGGGACAGATCTTAATCAGCCCCAGCATTTT. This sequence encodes CASSQGTDLNQPQHF.

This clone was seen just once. The CDR3, as DNA: TGTGCCAGCAGCGTAGTGACAGGGCTGTACACTGAAGCTTTCTTT. This sequence encodes CASSVVTGLYTEAFF. The chain carries TRBV9 and TRBJ1-1; 7 bases fit TRBD1. Per germline, CDR1 SGDLS and CDR2 YYNGEE. The trim removed 0 bases at V and 3 bases at J, leaving 5 bases unmatched. The CDR3 contains 15 residues.

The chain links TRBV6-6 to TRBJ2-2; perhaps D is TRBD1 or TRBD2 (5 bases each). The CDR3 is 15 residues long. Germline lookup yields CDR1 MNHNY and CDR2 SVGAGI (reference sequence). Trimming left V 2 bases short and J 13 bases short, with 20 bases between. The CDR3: CASSYDTPRDQGLFF. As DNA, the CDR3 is TGTGCCAGCAGTTACGACACACCCCGGGACCAAGGGCTGTTTTTT.

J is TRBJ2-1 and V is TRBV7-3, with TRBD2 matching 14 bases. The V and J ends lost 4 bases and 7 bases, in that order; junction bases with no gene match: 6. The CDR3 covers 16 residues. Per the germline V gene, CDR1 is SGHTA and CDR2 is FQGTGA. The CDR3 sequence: CASSSATSGGANEQFF. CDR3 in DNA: TGTGCCAGCAGCTCGGCGACTAGCGGGGGGGCTAATGAGCAGTTCTTC.

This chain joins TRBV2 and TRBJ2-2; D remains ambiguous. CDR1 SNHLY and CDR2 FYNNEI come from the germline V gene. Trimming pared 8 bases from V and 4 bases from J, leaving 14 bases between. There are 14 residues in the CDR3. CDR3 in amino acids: CASGQDIPTGELFF. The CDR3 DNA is TGTGCCAGCGGGCAGGATATTCCCACCGGGGAGCTGTTTTTT. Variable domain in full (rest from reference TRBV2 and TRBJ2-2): EPEVTQTPSHQVTQMGQEVILRCVPISNHLYFYWYRQILGQKVEFLVSFYNNEISEKSEIFDDQFSVERPDGSNFTLKIRSTKLEDSAMYFCASGQDIPTGELFFGEGSRLTVL.

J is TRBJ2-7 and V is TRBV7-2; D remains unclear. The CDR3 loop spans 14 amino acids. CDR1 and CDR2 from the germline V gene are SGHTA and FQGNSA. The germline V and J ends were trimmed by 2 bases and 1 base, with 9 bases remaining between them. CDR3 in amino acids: CASSLSIMSYEQYF. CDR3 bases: TGTGCCAGCAGCTTATCTATAATGTCCTACGAGCAGTACTTC.

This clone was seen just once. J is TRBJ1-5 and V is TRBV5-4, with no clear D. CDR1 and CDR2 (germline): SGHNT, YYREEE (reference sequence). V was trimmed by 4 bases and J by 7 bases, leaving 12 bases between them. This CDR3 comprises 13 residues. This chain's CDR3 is CASSPSATQPQHF. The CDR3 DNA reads TGTGCCAGCAGCCCCAGTGCCACCCAGCCCCAGCATTTT.

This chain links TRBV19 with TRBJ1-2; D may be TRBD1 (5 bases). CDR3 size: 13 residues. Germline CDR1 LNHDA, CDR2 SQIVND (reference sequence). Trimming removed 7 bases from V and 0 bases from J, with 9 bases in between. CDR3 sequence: CASKRGTNYGYTF. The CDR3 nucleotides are TGTGCCAGTAAGCGGGGGACTAACTATGGCTACACCTTC.

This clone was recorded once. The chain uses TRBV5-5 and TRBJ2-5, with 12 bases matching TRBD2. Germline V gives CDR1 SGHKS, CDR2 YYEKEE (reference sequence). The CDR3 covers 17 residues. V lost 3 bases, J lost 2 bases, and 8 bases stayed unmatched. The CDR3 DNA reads TGTGCCAGCAGCTGGCGGACTAGCGGGGCTGAGCAAGAGACCCAGTACTTC. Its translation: CASSWRTSGAEQETQYF.

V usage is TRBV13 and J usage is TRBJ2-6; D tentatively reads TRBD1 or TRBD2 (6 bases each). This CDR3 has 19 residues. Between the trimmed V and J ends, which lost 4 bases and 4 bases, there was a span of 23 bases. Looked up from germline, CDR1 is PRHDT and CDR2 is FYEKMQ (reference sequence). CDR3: CASSSTTGTPGPGANVLTF. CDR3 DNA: TGTGCCAGCAGCTCAACCACAGGGACTCCTGGTCCCGGGGCCAACGTCCTGACTTTC.

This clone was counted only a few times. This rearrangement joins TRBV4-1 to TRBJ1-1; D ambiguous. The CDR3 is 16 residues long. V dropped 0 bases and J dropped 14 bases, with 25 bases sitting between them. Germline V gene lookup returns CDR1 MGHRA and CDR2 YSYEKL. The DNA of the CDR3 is TGCGCCAGCAGCCAAGATCTCGCGGTTAGTGTGTCCTGGCGGTTCTTT. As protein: CASSQDLAVSVSWRFF.

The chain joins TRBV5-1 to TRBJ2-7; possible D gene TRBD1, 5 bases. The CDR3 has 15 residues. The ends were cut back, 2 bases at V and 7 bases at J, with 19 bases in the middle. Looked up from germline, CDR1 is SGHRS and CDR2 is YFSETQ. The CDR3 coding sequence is TGCGCCAGCAGCTTCAGTAGACAGCCCTTAGGGGAGCAGTACTTC. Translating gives CASSFSRQPLGEQYF.

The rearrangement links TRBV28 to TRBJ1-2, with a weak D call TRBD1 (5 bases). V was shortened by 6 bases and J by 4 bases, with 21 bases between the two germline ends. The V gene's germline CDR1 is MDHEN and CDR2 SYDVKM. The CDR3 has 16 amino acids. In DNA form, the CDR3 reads TGTGCCAGCAGGGTGGGCGGGCAGGGAGGTTTCTATGGCTACACCTTC. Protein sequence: CASRVGGQGGFYGYTF.

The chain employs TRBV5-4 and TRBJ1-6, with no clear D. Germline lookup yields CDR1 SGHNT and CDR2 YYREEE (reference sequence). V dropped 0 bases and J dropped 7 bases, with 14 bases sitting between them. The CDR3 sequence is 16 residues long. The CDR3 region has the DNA TGTGCCAGCAGCTTGGGCCGGGTACTGGGGAATTCACCCCTCCACTTT. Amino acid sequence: CASSLGRVLGNSPLHF.

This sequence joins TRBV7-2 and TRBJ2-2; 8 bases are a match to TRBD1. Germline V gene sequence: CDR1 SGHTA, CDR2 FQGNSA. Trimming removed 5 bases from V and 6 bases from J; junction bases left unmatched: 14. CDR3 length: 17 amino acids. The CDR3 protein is CASSPSPRTGRPGELFF. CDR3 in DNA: TGTGCCAGCAGCCCATCCCCTCGGACAGGGAGGCCCGGGGAGCTGTTTTTT.

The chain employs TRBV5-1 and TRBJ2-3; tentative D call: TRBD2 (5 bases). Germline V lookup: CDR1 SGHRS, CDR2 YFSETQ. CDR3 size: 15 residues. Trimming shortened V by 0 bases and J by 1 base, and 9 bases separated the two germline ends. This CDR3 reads CASSLGGWGTDTQYF. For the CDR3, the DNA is TGCGCCAGCAGCTTGGGAGGGTGGGGCACAGATACGCAGTATTTT.

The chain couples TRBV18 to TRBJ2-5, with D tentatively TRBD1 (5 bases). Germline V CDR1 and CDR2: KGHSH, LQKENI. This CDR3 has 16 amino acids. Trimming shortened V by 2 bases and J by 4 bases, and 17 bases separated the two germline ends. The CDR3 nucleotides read TGTGCCAGCTCACCAACGTCTTACAACAGGCCAGAGACCCAGTACTTC. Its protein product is CASSPTSYNRPETQYF.

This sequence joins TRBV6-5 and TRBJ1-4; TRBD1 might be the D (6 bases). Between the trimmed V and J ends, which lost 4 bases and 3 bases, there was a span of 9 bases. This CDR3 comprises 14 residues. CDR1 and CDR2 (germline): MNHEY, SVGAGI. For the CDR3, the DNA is TGTGCCAGCAGTTCCGGGACACCTAATGAAAAACTGTTTTTT. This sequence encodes CASSSGTPNEKLFF.